This record covers a single T cell receptor beta chain. Methods used by the authors: Estimation of nucleated cell counts relied on the amplification of reference gene primers. Only in-frame clones appear in the TCRdb table, and some are missing; sequencing was by immunoSEQ multiplex PCR. The V and J calls and clone size come from that table; D and trimming were worked out from the DNA. The repertoire holds 40,000 to 45,000 clones, with 88% as singletons. The sample is drawn from a study of blood T cell repertoires in COVID-19. Across the whole study: Acute-phase and convalescent COVID-19 samples originated in the United States, Italy and Spain. T cells, B-cell-depleted T cells, or PBMCs supplied cDNA or gDNA.

CDR3 length: 17 amino acids. V shed 4 bases, J shed 4 bases, and the junction held 7 bases outside the gene matches. Germline loops: CDR1 SGHNT, CDR2 YYREEE (reference sequence). This sequence originates from a human donor in a cohort sampled during active COVID-19. Sequencing was done on a sample of peripheral blood. V gene TRBV5-4 combines with J gene TRBJ2-1, with TRBD2 matching 14 bases. The CDR3 protein is CASSPGLAGGLYNEQFF. In nucleotides, the CDR3 is TGTGCCAGCAGCCCTGGACTAGCGGGGGGACTATACAATGAGCAGTTCTTC.